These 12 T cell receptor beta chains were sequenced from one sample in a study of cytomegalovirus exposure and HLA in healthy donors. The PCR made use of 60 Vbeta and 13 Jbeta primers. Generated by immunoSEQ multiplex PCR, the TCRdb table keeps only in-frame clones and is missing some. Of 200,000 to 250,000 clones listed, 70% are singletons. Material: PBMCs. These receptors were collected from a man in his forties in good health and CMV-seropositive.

The CDR3 loop reads CASSPSPGTVIPEAFF. For the CDR3, the DNA is TGTGCCAGCAGCCCTAGCCCCGGGACAGTTATTCCTGAAGCTTTCTTT. The rearrangement links TRBV11-2 to TRBJ1-1, with 7 bases lining up with TRBD1. V was pared by 5 bases and J by 6 bases, with 15 bases of the junction left unmatched. Per germline, CDR1 SGHAT and CDR2 FQNNGV. This CDR3 comprises 16 residues.

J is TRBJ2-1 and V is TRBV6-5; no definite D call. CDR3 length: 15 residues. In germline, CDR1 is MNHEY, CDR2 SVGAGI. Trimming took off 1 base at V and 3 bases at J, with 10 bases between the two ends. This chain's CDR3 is CASSYYPGRYNEQFF. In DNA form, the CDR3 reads TGTGCCAGCAGTTACTATCCCGGTCGCTACAATGAGCAGTTCTTC.

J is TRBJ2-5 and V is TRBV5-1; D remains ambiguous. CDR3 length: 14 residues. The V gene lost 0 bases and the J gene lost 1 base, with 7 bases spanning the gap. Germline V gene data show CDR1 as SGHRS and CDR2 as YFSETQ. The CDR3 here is CASSLGQPQETQYF. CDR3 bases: TGCGCCAGCAGCTTGGGACAACCCCAAGAGACCCAGTACTTC.

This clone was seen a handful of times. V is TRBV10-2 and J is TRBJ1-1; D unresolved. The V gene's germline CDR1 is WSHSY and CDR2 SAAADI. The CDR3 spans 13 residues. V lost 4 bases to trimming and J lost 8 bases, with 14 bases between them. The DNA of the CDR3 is TGCGCCAGCAGTGGCACATGGGCAGTGGAAGCTTTCTTT. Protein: CASSGTWAVEAFF.

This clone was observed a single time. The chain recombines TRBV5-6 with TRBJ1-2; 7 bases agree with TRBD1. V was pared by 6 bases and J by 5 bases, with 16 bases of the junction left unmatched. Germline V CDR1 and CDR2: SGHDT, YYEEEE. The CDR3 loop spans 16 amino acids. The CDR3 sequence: CASTQSGGQSGYGYTF. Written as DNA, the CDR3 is TGTGCCAGCACTCAATCCGGGGGACAGAGTGGGTATGGCTACACCTTC.

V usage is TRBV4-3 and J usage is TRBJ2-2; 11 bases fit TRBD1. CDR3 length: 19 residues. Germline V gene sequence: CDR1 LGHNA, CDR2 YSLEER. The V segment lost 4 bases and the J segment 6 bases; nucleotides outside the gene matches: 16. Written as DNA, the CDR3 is TGCGCCAGCAGCCCGGGGACAGGGGGGAACTCGGACAAGGCCGGGGAGCTGTTTTTT. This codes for CASSPGTGGNSDKAGELFF.

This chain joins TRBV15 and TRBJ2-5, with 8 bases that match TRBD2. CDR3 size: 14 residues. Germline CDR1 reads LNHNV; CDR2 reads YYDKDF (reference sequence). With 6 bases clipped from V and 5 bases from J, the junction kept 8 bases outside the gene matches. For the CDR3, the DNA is TGTGCCACCAGATCTACAGCGGGGGAGGAGACCCAGTACTTC. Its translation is CATRSTAGEETQYF.

The CDR3 reads CASSPGQGTYEQYF. CDR3 in DNA: TGCGCCAGCAGCCCAGGTCAGGGGACCTACGAGCAGTACTTC. This chain connects TRBV4-1 to TRBJ2-7; D perhaps matches TRBD1 (6 bases). The CDR3 sequence is 14 residues long. The V end lost 4 bases, the J end lost 2 bases, and 12 bases lay between the germline ends. The germline gives CDR1 MGHRA, CDR2 YSYEKL.

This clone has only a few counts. CDR3: CASSLDRSSGNTIYF. The CDR3 nucleotides read TGTGCCAGCAGCTTGGACAGATCCTCTGGAAACACCATATATTTT. This chain joins TRBV7-9 and TRBJ1-3; D may be TRBD1 (6 bases). The CDR3 sequence is 15 residues long. V lost 3 bases to trimming and J lost 0 bases, with 9 bases between them. Germline V CDR1 and CDR2: SEHNR, FQNEAQ (reference sequence). Full variable domain (remainder filled in from reference TRBV7-9 and TRBJ1-3): DTGVSQNPRHKITKRGQNVTFRCDPISEHNRLYWYRQTLGQGPEFLTYFQNEAQLEKSRLLSDRFSAERPKGSFSTLEIQRTEQGDSAMYLCASSLDRSSGNTIYFGEGSWLTVV.

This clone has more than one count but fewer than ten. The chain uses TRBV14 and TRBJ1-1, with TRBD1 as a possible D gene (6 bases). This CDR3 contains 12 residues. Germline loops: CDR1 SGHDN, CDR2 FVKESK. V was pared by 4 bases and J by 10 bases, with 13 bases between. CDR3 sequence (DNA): TGTGCCAGCAGCCTAGCAGGGGCAATAGCTTTCTTT. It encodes CASSLAGAIAFF.

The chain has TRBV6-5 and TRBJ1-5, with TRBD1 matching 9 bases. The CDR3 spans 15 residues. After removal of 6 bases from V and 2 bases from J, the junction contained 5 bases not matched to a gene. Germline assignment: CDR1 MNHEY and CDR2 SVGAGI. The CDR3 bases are TGTGCCAGCAGCCAAACAGGGGGCGGCAATCAGCCCCAGCATTTT. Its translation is CASSQTGGGNQPQHF.

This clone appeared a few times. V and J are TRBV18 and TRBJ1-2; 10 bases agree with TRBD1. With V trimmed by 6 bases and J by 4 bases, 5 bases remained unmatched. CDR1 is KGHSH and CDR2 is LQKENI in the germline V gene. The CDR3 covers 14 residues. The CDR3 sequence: CASSPGQGSYGYTF. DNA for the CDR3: TGTGCCAGCTCCCCGGGACAGGGGTCCTATGGCTACACCTTC. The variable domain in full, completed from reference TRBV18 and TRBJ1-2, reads NAGVMQNPRHLVRRRGQEARLRCSPMKGHSHVYWYRQLPEEGLKFMVYLQKENIIDESGMPKERFSAEFPKEGPSILRIQQVVRGDSAAYFCASSPGQGSYGYTFGSGTRLTVV.